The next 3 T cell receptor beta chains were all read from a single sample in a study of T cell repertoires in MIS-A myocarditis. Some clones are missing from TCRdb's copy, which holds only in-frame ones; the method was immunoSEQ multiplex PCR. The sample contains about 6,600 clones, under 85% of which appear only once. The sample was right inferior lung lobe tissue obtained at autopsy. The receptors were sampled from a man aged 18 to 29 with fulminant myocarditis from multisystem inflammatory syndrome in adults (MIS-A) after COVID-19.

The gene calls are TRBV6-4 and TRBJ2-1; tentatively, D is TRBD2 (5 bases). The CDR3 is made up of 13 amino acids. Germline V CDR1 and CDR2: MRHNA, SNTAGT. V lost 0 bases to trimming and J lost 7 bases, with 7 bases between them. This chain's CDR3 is CASSDSEANEQFF. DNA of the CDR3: TGTGCCAGCAGTGACTCGGAGGCAAATGAGCAGTTCTTC.

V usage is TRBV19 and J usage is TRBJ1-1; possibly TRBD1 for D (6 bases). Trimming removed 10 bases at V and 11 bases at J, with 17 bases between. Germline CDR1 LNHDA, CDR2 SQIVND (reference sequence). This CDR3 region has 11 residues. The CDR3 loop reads CATDRGMGAFF. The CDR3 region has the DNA TGTGCCACGGACAGAGGAATGGGTGCTTTCTTT.

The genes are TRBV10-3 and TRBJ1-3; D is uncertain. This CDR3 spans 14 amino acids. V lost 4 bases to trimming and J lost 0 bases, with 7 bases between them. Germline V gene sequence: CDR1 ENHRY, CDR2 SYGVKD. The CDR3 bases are TGTGCCATCAGTGGTTCAAGCTCTGGAAACACCATATATTTT. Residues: CAISGSSSGNTIYF.